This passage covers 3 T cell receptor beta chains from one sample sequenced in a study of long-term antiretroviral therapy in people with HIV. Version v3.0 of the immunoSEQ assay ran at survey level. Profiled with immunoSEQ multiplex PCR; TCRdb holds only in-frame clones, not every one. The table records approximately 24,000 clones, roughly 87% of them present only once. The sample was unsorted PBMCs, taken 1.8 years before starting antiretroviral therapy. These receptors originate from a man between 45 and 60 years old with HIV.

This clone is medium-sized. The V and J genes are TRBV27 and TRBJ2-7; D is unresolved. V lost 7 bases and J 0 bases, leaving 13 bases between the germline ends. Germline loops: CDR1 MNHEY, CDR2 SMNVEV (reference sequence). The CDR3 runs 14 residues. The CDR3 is CASTRAPGSYEQYF. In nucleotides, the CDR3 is TGTGCCAGCACAAGAGCTCCCGGCTCCTACGAGCAGTACTTC.

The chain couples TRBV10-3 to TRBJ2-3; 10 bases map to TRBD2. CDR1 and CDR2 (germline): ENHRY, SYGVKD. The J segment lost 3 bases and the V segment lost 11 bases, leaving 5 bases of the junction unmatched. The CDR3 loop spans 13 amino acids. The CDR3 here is CAVVAGGTDTQYF. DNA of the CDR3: TGTGCCGTCGTAGCGGGAGGAACAGATACGCAGTATTTT.

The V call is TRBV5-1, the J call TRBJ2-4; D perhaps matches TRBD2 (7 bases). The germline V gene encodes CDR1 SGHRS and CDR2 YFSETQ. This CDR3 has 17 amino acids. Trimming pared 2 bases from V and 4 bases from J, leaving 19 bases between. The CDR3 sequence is CASSFPSGGAGKNIQYF. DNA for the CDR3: TGCGCCAGCAGCTTCCCCTCGGGGGGCGCTGGGAAAAACATTCAGTACTTC.